The clone carrying this T cell receptor beta chain has ten or more counts. Germline CDR1 SEHNR, CDR2 FQNEAQ (reference sequence). The CDR3 runs 16 residues. V gave up 0 bases and J gave up 1 base, with 10 bases separating them. This sample's time point: newly diagnosed GD, antithyroid drugs for less than 3 months. Generation of the TCR library employed RNA extracted from PBMCs. This entry comes from a study of regulatory T cells in long-lasting Graves disease. Arm-PCR of CDR3 regions and iRepertoire HTBI primers were used to build TCR beta libraries. TCRdb independently ran MiXCR on the multiplex PCR reads; one entry per CDR3 protein. The sample holds roughly 420,000 distinct CDR3 sequences, over 15% seen once. This sample was shared with a second study, whose subject was T cells in Graves' hyperthyroidism and ophthalmopathy.

The sequence was collected from a woman younger than 35 with Graves disease. This chain uses TRBV7-9 with TRBJ2-1; tentatively, D is TRBD2 (6 bases). Sequences were derived from peripheral blood mononuclear cells (PBMCs), sampled at new diagnosis, from a patient treated with antithyroid drugs. The CDR3 region has the DNA TGTGCCAGCAGCTTAGCGGTCGGGAGTTCCTACAATGAGCAGTTCTTC. Translated: CASSLAVGSSYNEQFF. Combining the CDR3 with reference TRBV7-9 and TRBJ2-1 gives the whole variable domain DTGVSQNPRHKITKRGQNVTFRCDPISEHNRLYWYRQTLGQGPEFLTYFQNEAQLEKSRLLSDRFSAERPKGSFSTLEIQRTEQGDSAMYLCASSLAVGSSYNEQFFGPGTRLTVL.